This T cell receptor (beta chain) was observed in a study of cytomegalovirus exposure and HLA in healthy donors. Study-wide points: Cytomegalovirus status, reportedly, was diagnosed with high specificity and sensitivity by the classifier. When analyzed later, a missense DCLRE1C variant was found to be linked to TCR beta V- and J-gene trimming. Later work associated roughly 17,000 TCR beta sequences with HLA alleles at 0.05 false discovery rate. Three of the chains that were CMV-associated were confirmed in vitro to be specific for CMV antigens.

Germline assignment: CDR1 LGHNT and CDR2 FRNRAP. The V gene end was trimmed by 6 bases and the J gene end by 10 bases; junction bases not matched to a gene: 9. The CDR3 is 14 residues long. With regard to this clone: The antigen remains unidentified.

Vbeta (60) and Jbeta (13) primers were used in the PCR. TCRdb's table, derived via immunoSEQ multiplex PCR, lists solely in-frame clones and lacks some. This sample has 100,000 to 120,000 clones, with roughly 13% found just once. This receptor was obtained from a man aged 35-49 years in good health and CMV-seropositive. Specimen: PBMCs. The rearrangement uses TRBV12-5 and TRBJ2-1; 10 positions match TRBD2. The CDR3 reads CASGRTSGTSEQFF. CDR3 bases: TGTGCTAGTGGACGTACTAGCGGGACGAGCGAGCAGTTCTTC.